These 18 T cell receptor beta chains came from one sample sequenced in a study of shared clonotypes between healthy human individuals. Profiled with immunoSEQ multiplex PCR; TCRdb holds only in-frame clones, not every one. The data show approximately 650,000 clones, with roughly 96% seen just once and approximately 0.1% held by the top ten. Terminally differentiated effector memory CD45RA+ cells were left out of the naive CD8 fraction, which was CD45RO-negative and positively selected for CCR7. The sample taken for sequencing was naive CD8+ T cells sorted from blood. Receptors originate from a woman aged 25 to 45 in good health.

The rearrangement uses TRBV27 and TRBJ2-1, with TRBD2 matching over 13 bases. The length of the CDR3 is 14 residues. The V segment lost 5 bases and the J segment 10 bases; nucleotides outside the gene matches: 5. Germline loops: CDR1 MNHEY, CDR2 SMNVEV (reference sequence). CDR3 DNA sequence: TGTGCCAGCAGTCCGGGGGGACTAGCGGGGGAGCAGTTCTTC. This sequence encodes CASSPGGLAGEQFF.

V and J are TRBV6-5 and TRBJ1-4, with TRBD1 matching 9 bases. The CDR3 spans 15 residues. The germline gives CDR1 MNHEY, CDR2 SVGAGI. J was trimmed by 8 bases and V by 5 bases; bases with no gene match: 9. The CDR3 sequence is CASSHGQGRSEKLFF. In DNA form, the CDR3 reads TGTGCCAGCAGTCACGGACAGGGGCGCTCAGAAAAACTGTTTTTT.

This clone was seen once. The chain recombines TRBV4-1 with TRBJ2-3, with D perhaps matching TRBD2 (7 bases). This CDR3 comprises 17 residues. The germline gives CDR1 MGHRA, CDR2 YSYEKL. Trimming removed 1 base from V and 4 bases from J, with 18 bases in between. CDR3: CASSQAPGRGLPDTQYF. In DNA form, the CDR3 reads TGCGCCAGCAGCCAAGCCCCAGGGAGGGGGTTGCCAGATACGCAGTATTTT.

The chain uses TRBV9 and TRBJ1-2; D is possibly TRBD1 (6 bases). Trimming took 4 bases from V and 4 from J, leaving 17 bases between them. Looked up from germline, CDR1 is SGDLS and CDR2 is YYNGEE. This CDR3 spans 15 amino acids. CDR3 sequence (DNA): TGTGCCAGCAGCCCACGACAGGCTCCTACCTATGGCTACACCTTC. It encodes CASSPRQAPTYGYTF.

The chain couples TRBV28 to TRBJ1-2; D is perhaps TRBD1 (6 bases). The CDR3 loop spans 15 amino acids. The germline V gene encodes CDR1 MDHEN and CDR2 SYDVKM. The V gene lost 2 bases and the J gene lost 6 bases, with 16 bases spanning the gap. The CDR3 DNA follows: TGTGCCAGCAGTTTAGACGTTGGGGGGCTGGATGGCTACACCTTC. Its translation is CASSLDVGGLDGYTF.

The V gene is TRBV7-9, the J gene TRBJ2-2; 8 bases line up with TRBD1. V trimming: 6 bases; J trimming: 4 bases; junction bases outside the gene matches: 10. The CDR3 is 16 residues long. From germline, CDR1 is SEHNR and CDR2 FQNEAQ (reference sequence). CDR3 bases: TGTGCCAGCAGTCCAAGCTGGACAGGGTCCACCGGGGAGCTGTTTTTT. Translation gives CASSPSWTGSTGELFF.

The chain has TRBV6-5 and TRBJ1-1; a weak D match, TRBD1 (5 bases). Germline CDR1 reads MNHEY; CDR2 reads SVGAGI. V lost 2 bases to trimming and J lost 6 bases, with 10 bases between them. This CDR3 contains 13 residues. The CDR3 bases are TGTGCCAGCAGTTACGGGGCGAGTGCTGAAGCTTTCTTT. Translation: CASSYGASAEAFF.

V usage is TRBV7-9 and J usage is TRBJ2-7, with 8 bases fitting TRBD2. Germline CDR1 reads SEHNR; CDR2 reads FQNEAQ (reference sequence). V was pared by 4 bases and J by 5 bases, with 7 bases of the junction left unmatched. The CDR3 totals 14 residues. The CDR3 DNA sequence: TGTGCCAGCAGCTCGGGGACTAGAGGCAACGAGCAGTACTTC. Its translation: CASSSGTRGNEQYF.

The chain combines TRBV30 with TRBJ2-3, with TRBD2 identical over 9 bases. Germline V lookup: CDR1 GTSNPN, CDR2 SVGIG (reference sequence). With V trimmed by 2 bases and J by 0 bases, 12 bases remained unmatched. The CDR3 contains 18 residues. CDR3 nucleotides: TGTGCCTGGAGTTCCAGGGCCCACACTAGCGGGAGCACAGATACGCAGTATTTT. Amino acids: CAWSSRAHTSGSTDTQYF.

The J gene is TRBJ2-7, the V gene TRBV27; no firm D call. The CDR3 loop spans 13 amino acids. CDR1 is MNHEY, CDR2 SMNVEV, per germline (reference sequence). V lost 0 bases, J lost 2 bases, and 5 bases lay in between. CDR3 sequence reads: CASSLSPTYEQYF. CDR3 bases: TGTGCCAGCAGTTTATCGCCAACCTACGAGCAGTACTTC.

V is TRBV27 and J is TRBJ2-1; 16 nucleotides agree with TRBD2. The junction had 5 bases not matched to a gene; V was cut back by 5 bases and J by 10 bases. This CDR3 has 15 amino acids. The germline V gene has CDR1 MNHEY and CDR2 SMNVEV (reference sequence). CDR3 protein: CASSAGTSGREEQFF. The CDR3 DNA follows: TGTGCCAGCAGTGCTGGGACTAGCGGGAGGGAAGAGCAGTTCTTC.

The chain uses TRBV5-4 and TRBJ2-5, with 9 bases matching TRBD2. Trimming took 1 base from V and 3 from J; bases not matched to a gene: 4. The CDR3 runs 15 residues. Germline V gene lookup returns CDR1 SGHNT and CDR2 YYREEE (reference sequence). CDR3 loop: CASSLWASGKETQYF. The CDR3 DNA is TGTGCCAGCAGCTTGTGGGCTAGCGGGAAAGAGACCCAGTACTTC.

This chain links TRBV9 with TRBJ2-7, with TRBD2 identical over 13 bases. Trimming cost V 3 bases and J 5 bases; bases outside gene matches: 8. This CDR3 region has 16 residues. Germline CDR1 is SGDLS and CDR2 is YYNGEE. Here the CDR3 reads CASSAGTSGIRDEQYF. Written as DNA, the CDR3 is TGTGCCAGCAGCGCGGGGACTAGCGGGATCAGAGACGAGCAGTACTTC.

The count of this clone is one. Other DNA variants within this sample encode the same CDR3. The V gene is TRBV19, the J gene TRBJ2-1; D remains unclear. The CDR3 covers 13 residues. Germline assignment: CDR1 LNHDA and CDR2 SQIVND (reference sequence). Trimming shortened V by 5 bases and J by 4 bases, and 9 bases separated the two germline ends. The CDR3 loop reads CASSLTSYNEQFF. CDR3 sequence (DNA): TGTGCCAGTAGTCTCACTTCGTACAATGAGCAGTTCTTC. The full variable domain, rest sourced from reference TRBV19 and TRBJ2-1, is DGGITQSPKYLFRKEGQNVTLSCEQNLNHDAMYWYRQDPGQGLRLIYYSQIVNDFQKGDIAEGYSVSREKKESFPLTVTSAQKNPTAFYLCASSLTSYNEQFFGPGTRLTVL.

The chain has TRBV13 and TRBJ2-1; 14 bases are shared with TRBD2. V gave up 4 bases and J gave up 7 bases; unmatched junction bases: 9. Germline V gene sequence: CDR1 PRHDT, CDR2 FYEKMQ (reference sequence). The CDR3 is 17 residues long. DNA for the CDR3: TGTGCCAGCAGCTGGGTGGGACTAGCGGGAGCTCTTAATGAGCAGTTCTTC. As protein: CASSWVGLAGALNEQFF. The variable domain in full, completed from reference TRBV13 and TRBJ2-1, reads AAGVIQSPRHLIKEKRETATLKCYPIPRHDTVYWYQQGPGQDPQFLISFYEKMQSDKGSIPDRFSAQQFSDYHSELNMSSLELGDSALYFCASSWVGLAGALNEQFFGPGTRLTVL.

The chain couples TRBV4-1 to TRBJ2-7; no clear D gene. The CDR3 extends over 13 amino acids. The V gene lost 2 bases and the J gene lost 4 bases, with 9 bases spanning the gap. CDR1 is MGHRA and CDR2 is YSYEKL in the germline V gene. In DNA form, the CDR3 reads TGCGCCAGCAGCCAATTAGAAGATTACGAGCAGTACTTC. The encoded protein is CASSQLEDYEQYF.

The J gene is TRBJ2-2, the V gene TRBV5-4, with 11 nucleotides matching TRBD2. The germline CDR1 and CDR2 sequences are SGHNT and YYREEE (reference sequence). V was pared by 1 base and J by 8 bases, with 4 bases of the junction left unmatched. The CDR3 loop spans 15 amino acids. The CDR3 DNA follows: TGTGCCAGCAGCTTGACTAGCGGGAGAGGGGGGGAGCTGTTTTTT. Translated, it gives CASSLTSGRGGELFF.

This clone has only one observation. Other DNA sequences of this sample code for an identical CDR3. This chain links TRBV9 with TRBJ2-7, with TRBD2 matching over 7 bases. V lost 0 bases and J lost 4; bases outside the gene matches: 4. Germline V gene sequence: CDR1 SGDLS, CDR2 YYNGEE. There are 14 residues in the CDR3. CDR3 in amino acids: CASSVGGSGYEQYF. The CDR3 DNA reads TGTGCCAGCAGCGTAGGTGGTAGCGGGTACGAGCAGTACTTC.